This T cell receptor (beta chain) was retrieved from a study of shared clonotypes between healthy human individuals. Comments on this clone: Antigen unknown.

This CDR3 contains 18 residues. Trimming took 0 bases from V and 7 from J; bases not matched to a gene: 11. In germline, CDR1 is MGHRA, CDR2 YSYEKL. Here immunoSEQ multiplex PCR was the method, and the copy in TCRdb shows in-frame clones only, minus some. The data contain approximately 2,300,000 clones, 85% to 95% of them seen just once; the ten biggest clones take up around 0.4%. Study-wide points: All-four-donor shared clonotypes had higher generation probabilities than non-shared clonotypes did. Sharing across four donors was highest in naive CD4 (about 5%) and lowest in memory CD8 (approximately 0.4%).

Donors were healthy HIV-negative adults without recent acute infections or vaccinations. Sequenced input: naive CD4+ T cells from PBMCs. Subset in this sample: CD45RA+ positively selected. The chain joins TRBV4-1 to TRBJ2-4; 11 bases align to TRBD2. This clonotype originated in a man aged 18 to 30 in good health. Some clones in this sample may be carry-over from other donors' samples. The CDR3 DNA reads as TGCGCCAGCAGCCAAGAGCCGGACACTAGCGGGAGTTACAACATTCAGTACTTC. This encodes CASSQEPDTSGSYNIQYF.